The T cell receptor (beta chain) under discussion was sequenced for a study of shared clonotypes between healthy human individuals. In germline, CDR1 is MDHEN, CDR2 SYDVKM. V shed 5 bases and J shed 4 bases, with 12 bases lying between them. The CDR3 spans 14 residues. Naive CD8 cells were CD45RO-negative, positively selected for CCR7, excluding terminally differentiated effector memory CD45RA+ cells. Each of the donors was a healthy adult who was HIV-negative and had not had a recent acute infection or vaccination. Study-wide results and limits: Sharing across four donors was highest in naive CD4 (approximately 5%) and lowest in memory CD8 (around 0.4%).

Turning to this clone: The target antigen is unknown.

Generated by immunoSEQ multiplex PCR, the TCRdb table keeps only in-frame clones and is missing some. The table shows around 560,000 clones, with approximately 95% occurring only once. The rearrangement joins TRBV28 to TRBJ1-5; D call uncertain. The sample consisted of naive CD8+ T cells sorted from blood. The sequence was obtained from a woman aged 25 to 39 in good health. In DNA form, the CDR3 reads TGTGCCAGCAGTATTCGGCCCGCTAATCAGCCCCAGCATTTT. This sequence encodes CASSIRPANQPQHF. The full variable domain, rest sourced from reference TRBV28 and TRBJ1-5, is DVKVTQSSRYLVKRTGEKVFLECVQDMDHENMFWYRQDPGLGLRLIYFSYDVKMKEKGDIPEGYSVSREKKERFSLILESASTNQTSMYLCASSIRPANQPQHFGDGTRLSIL.